The clone carrying this T cell receptor (beta chain) showed up many times. These data are taken from a study of regulatory T cells in long-lasting Graves disease. Assembly of TCR beta libraries relied on iRepertoire HTBI primers together with Arm-PCR of CDR3 regions. TCRdb called the multiplex PCR reads again in MiXCR, with one record for every CDR3 protein. The sample records approximately 440,000 distinct CDR3 sequences, 15% to 20% being singletons. This sample's time point: newly diagnosed GD, antithyroid drugs for less than 3 months. PBMCs were the source of the RNA used for TCR sequencing. CDR1 is GTSNPN and CDR2 is SVGIG in the germline V gene (reference sequence). This CDR3 comprises 13 residues. The germline V and J ends were trimmed by 6 bases and 8 bases, with 17 bases remaining between them. These data were also reused for a study on T cells in Graves' hyperthyroidism and ophthalmopathy. That investigation notes: If no ophthalmopathy progression occurred within 18 months, Graves' hyperthyroidism was stable. TCR CDR3 underwent first-round RT-PCR with the HTBI primer set. Classification by a 13 V-J model distinguished ophthalmopathy from stable hyperthyroidism.

V gene TRBV30 combines with J gene TRBJ2-4; D is perhaps TRBD1 (6 bases). The source is a man in his forties with Graves disease. Sequenced material: peripheral blood mononuclear cells (PBMCs), taken at new diagnosis, from a patient treated with antithyroid drugs. CDR3 sequence: CACTMDSAYIQYF. In DNA form, the CDR3 reads TGTGCCTGTACCATGGACAGTGCTTACATTCAGTACTTC.